Below, one T cell receptor (beta chain) is given with its context. Its antigen is unidentified. These data belong to a study of T-cell memory formation after mild COVID-19. Study-level findings and limits: Day 15 to 85 contractors were CD4/CD8 balanced; later expanders leaned CD4+. Confirmation was lacking for SARS-CoV-2 specificity of second-wave clones that peaked on day 37. Some clones that responded turned up in pre-infection memory, which suggests that cross-reactive memory joined in.

TCRdb re-called the 5' RACE reads with MiXCR, one entry per CDR3 protein. The data contain 170,000 or so distinct CDR3 sequences, about 21% of them singletons. The sample was PBMCs or a T cell subset sorted from them (not recorded which). This TCR was sampled from an adult woman who had mild COVID-19 (a few samples of this study predate the infection). Cell type and time point are not known.

Written as DNA, the CDR3 is TGCAGTGCATCCGGGACTAGCGGGAGAGAGGCCTACAATGAGCAGTTCTTC. The encoded protein is CSASGTSGREAYNEQFF. This chain uses TRBV20-1 with TRBJ2-1; 14 bases line up with TRBD2. The germline CDR1 and CDR2 sequences are DFQATT and SNEGSKA (reference sequence). The CDR3 spans 17 residues. Losses at the gene ends were 6 bases for V and 2 bases for J; bases not matched to a gene: 9.